Here is one T cell receptor beta chain with its context. Antigen specificity is unknown. This record comes from a study of shared clonotypes between healthy human individuals. Study information: Per donor, CD8 memory used one plate, CD8 naive used two, CD4 memory used three and CD4 naive used three. Study-wide results and limits: A small donor pool kept down the genetic and exposure-history diversity that was represented.

Naivety among CD8 cells was defined by CD45RO negativity and positive CCR7 selection, thereby excluding terminally differentiated effector memory CD45RA+ cells. The CDR3 loop spans 15 amino acids. Trimming took 3 bases from V and 8 from J; bases not matched to a gene: 10. Germline V gene sequence: CDR1 SQVTM, CDR2 ANQGSEA. Sequenced by immunoSEQ multiplex PCR; TCRdb stores in-frame clones only, minus some. Of some 740,000 clones in the sample, around 92% were seen once. The chain uses TRBV29-1 and TRBJ2-3; 11 bases align to TRBD2. This TCR derives from a man aged 30 to 45 in good health. Input material: naive CD8+ T cells sorted from blood. The CDR3 is CSVESLAGGGGTQYF. The CDR3 nucleotides are TGCAGCGTTGAGAGTCTAGCGGGAGGAGGGGGTACGCAGTATTTT.